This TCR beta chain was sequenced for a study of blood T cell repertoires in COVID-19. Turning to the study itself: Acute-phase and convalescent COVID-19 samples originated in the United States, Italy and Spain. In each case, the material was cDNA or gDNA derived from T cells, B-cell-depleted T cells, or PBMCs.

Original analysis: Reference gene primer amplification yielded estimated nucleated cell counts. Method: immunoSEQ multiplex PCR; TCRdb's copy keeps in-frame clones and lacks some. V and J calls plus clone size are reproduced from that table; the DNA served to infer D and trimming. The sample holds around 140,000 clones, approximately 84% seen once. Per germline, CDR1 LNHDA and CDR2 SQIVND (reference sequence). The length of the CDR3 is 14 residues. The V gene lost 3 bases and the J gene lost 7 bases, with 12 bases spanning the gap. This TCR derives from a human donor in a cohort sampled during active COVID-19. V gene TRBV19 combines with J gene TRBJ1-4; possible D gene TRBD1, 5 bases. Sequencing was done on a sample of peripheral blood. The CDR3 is CASSIGGGSEKLFF. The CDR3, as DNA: TGTGCCAGTAGTATTGGCGGGGGTAGTGAAAAACTGTTTTTT.